This T cell receptor beta chain was recovered during a study of regulatory T cells in long-lasting Graves disease. Many counts were recorded for this clonotype. Specified time point: newly diagnosed GD, antithyroid drugs for less than 3 months. PBMCs provided the RNA from which the TCR library was made. Construction of the TCR beta libraries employed iRepertoire HTBI primers in conjunction with Arm-PCR of CDR3 regions. TCRdb used MiXCR to reprocess the multiplex PCR reads, holding one entry per CDR3 protein. Counted here are under 300,000 distinct CDR3 sequences, 18% occurring once; the ten biggest clones make up roughly 15%. The data were also submitted as part of a second study, on T cells in Graves' hyperthyroidism and ophthalmopathy. That work states: Expanded thyroid clonotypes (above 0.001) were mostly also found in blood.

Sequencing used peripheral blood mononuclear cells (PBMCs), obtained at new diagnosis, from a patient treated with antithyroid drugs. The TCR originated in a woman aged 30 to 39 with Graves disease.

DNA of the CDR3: TGCGCCAGCAGTGAGTCGTTTGTCAGGGTCTATGGCTACACCTTC. Protein: CASSESFVRVYGYTF. J is TRBJ1-2 and V is TRBV10-2, with D possibly matching TRBD1 (5 bases). Germline values: CDR1 WSHSY, CDR2 SAAADI. The CDR3 has 15 residues. Trimming removed 0 bases at V and 4 bases at J, with 12 bases between.